The TCR beta chain under discussion was sequenced for a study of T cell repertoires in cytomegalovirus infection. Study-wide background: CMV epitopes, recently identified HLA-C-restricted and well-studied HLA-B-restricted, were used. CMV infection plus the matching HLA type was flagged by public TCR beta signatures.

One entry per CDR3 protein, called by TCRdb with MiXCR from the reads. The table records about 360,000 distinct CDR3 sequences, just under 35% of them present only once. The CDR3 length is 12 residues. Germline-derived CDR1 and CDR2 are SGHDT and YYEEEE. Trimming pared 4 bases from V and 1 base from J, leaving 6 bases between. Findings and limits, study-wide: HLA-C-restricted CMV-specific TCR beta clonotypes prevailed in the ex vivo response.

Turning to this clonotype: Its antigen is not identified.

The sequences come from cultured PBMCs, collected from culture after CMV antigen stimulation. V and J are TRBV5-6 and TRBJ2-7; D unclear. The receptor's source is a human donor in good health (CMV status not recorded). Some clones in this sample may be carry-over from other donors' samples. The DNA for the CDR3 is TGTGCCAGCAGCCTCAATTCCTACGAGCAGTACGTC. As protein: CASSLNSYEQYV.